Below are 20 T cell receptor beta chains sequenced from a single sample in a study of blood T cell repertoires in COVID-19. Sequencing was performed with immunoSEQ multiplex PCR; in TCRdb, only in-frame clones are kept and a portion is missing. The repertoire holds about 190,000 clones, with under 85% as singletons. Sequenced input: peripheral blood. These TCRs come from a man older than 75 with COVID-19, enrolled during active disease.

The chain couples TRBV21-1 to TRBJ1-3; the DNA was not used to check the table's D call, TRBD1. TRBV21-1 counts as a pseudogene. The CDR3 contains 18 residues. The CDR3 loop reads CASSKRGDRLRSGNTIYF. CDR3 nucleotide sequence: TGTGCCAGCAGCAAAAGGGGGGACAGGCTACGCTCTGGAAACACCATATATTTT.

The J gene is TRBJ1-2, the V gene TRBV18; unclear D gene. Germline values: CDR1 KGHSH, CDR2 LQKENI. The ends were cut back, 0 bases at V and 4 bases at J, with 12 bases in the middle. This CDR3 comprises 15 residues. The CDR3 loop is CASSPPTRTGYGYTF. CDR3 bases: TGTGCCAGCTCACCACCTACCCGAACGGGCTATGGCTACACCTTC.

The sample holds one count of this clone. V is TRBV6-5 and J is TRBJ1-6, with unresolved D. Per germline, CDR1 MNHEY and CDR2 SVGAGI. The CDR3 covers 14 residues. The V end lost 6 bases, the J end lost 7 bases, and 13 bases lay between the germline ends. The CDR3 DNA is TGTGCCAGCAGCCAAATATACTTAAATTCACCCCTCCACTTT. This gives the protein CASSQIYLNSPLHF.

The chain links TRBV19 to TRBJ2-3, with unresolved D. Germline CDR1 LNHDA, CDR2 SQIVND (reference sequence). The length of the CDR3 is 13 residues. V gave up 6 bases and J gave up 4 bases, with 11 bases separating them. The CDR3 region has the DNA TGTGCCAGTAGCCTTAGAATTTCAGATACGCAGTATTTT. Protein sequence: CASSLRISDTQYF.

CDR3 nucleotides: TGTGCCAGCTCACCAGACTATAGCAATCAGCCCCAGCATTTT. Translating gives CASSPDYSNQPQHF. The chain recombines TRBV18 with TRBJ1-5, with D hard to call. The CDR3 is made up of 14 amino acids. The germline V and J ends were trimmed by 2 bases and 0 bases, with 5 bases remaining between them. Germline-derived CDR1 and CDR2 are KGHSH and LQKENI.

V is TRBV7-3 and J is TRBJ2-5, with 7 bases that match TRBD1. CDR3 length: 13 residues. V was pared by 6 bases and J by 3 bases, with 4 bases of the junction left unmatched. Germline lookup yields CDR1 SGHTA and CDR2 FQGTGA. CDR3 coding DNA: TGTGCCAGCAGTACAGGGGAAAAAGAGACCCAGTACTTC. Its protein product is CASSTGEKETQYF.

The chain is built from TRBV6-1 and TRBJ2-1; TRBD2 is a possible D gene (5 bases). From germline, CDR1 is MNHNS and CDR2 SASEGT. V was shortened by 4 bases and J by 7 bases, with 26 bases between the two germline ends. CDR3 length: 18 residues. The chain's CDR3 is CASSAGGLFTPYMNEQFF. The CDR3 DNA reads TGTGCCAGCAGTGCAGGCGGACTTTTTACTCCCTATATGAATGAGCAGTTCTTC.

This clone was seen a few times. The chain links TRBV28 to TRBJ1-6; TRBD1 might be the D (6 bases). The CDR3 covers 15 residues. In germline, CDR1 is MDHEN, CDR2 SYDVKM. V lost 7 bases to trimming and J lost 3 bases, with 13 bases between them. The CDR3 DNA follows: TGTGCCAGCAAACTAGGGGGGGGCTATAATTCACCCCTCCACTTT. Translating gives CASKLGGGYNSPLHF.

The chain employs TRBV7-2 and TRBJ1-1; 7 bases line up with TRBD1. The germline gives CDR1 SGHTA, CDR2 FQGNSA. The length of the CDR3 is 15 residues. Trimming took 5 bases from V and 1 from J; bases not matched to a gene: 7. The DNA for the CDR3 is TGTGCCAGCAGCCTTAGACAGGGACAGAACACTGAAGCTTTCTTT. It specifies CASSLRQGQNTEAFF.

A remark on this clone: Other DNA sequences in the same sample also yield this CDR3. The chain recombines TRBV7-2 with TRBJ1-4; D perhaps matches TRBD1 (6 bases). Germline CDR1 and CDR2: SGHTA and FQGNSA. V was shortened by 2 bases and J by 5 bases, with 6 bases between the two germline ends. CDR3 length: 13 amino acids. This CDR3 is CASSLQGNEKLFF. As DNA, the CDR3 is TGTGCCAGCAGCTTACAGGGGAATGAAAAACTGTTTTTT.

The CDR3 is CASSLVGRQTDTQYF. The CDR3 coding sequence is TGCGCCAGCAGCTTGGTTGGCAGGCAGACAGATACGCAGTATTTT. The chain employs TRBV5-1 and TRBJ2-3, with no clear D. V was trimmed by 0 bases and J by 3 bases, leaving 11 bases between them. This CDR3 has 15 amino acids. Germline CDR1 SGHRS, CDR2 YFSETQ.

The CDR3 coding sequence is TGTGCCAGCAGCGCCGGGACTAGCGGGGGGGCCCACGAGACCCAGTACTTC. This gives the protein CASSAGTSGGAHETQYF. The rearrangement joins TRBV7-9 to TRBJ2-5, with 16 nucleotides matching TRBD2. The V segment lost 5 bases and the J segment 5 bases; nucleotides outside the gene matches: 8. CDR3 length: 17 amino acids. CDR1 is SEHNR and CDR2 is FQNEAQ in the germline V gene (reference sequence). The whole variable domain, remainder taken from reference TRBV7-9 and TRBJ2-5, is DTGVSQNPRHKITKRGQNVTFRCDPISEHNRLYWYRQTLGQGPEFLTYFQNEAQLEKSRLLSDRFSAERPKGSFSTLEIQRTEQGDSAMYLCASSAGTSGGAHETQYFGPGTRLLVL.

This rearrangement joins TRBV7-9 to TRBJ1-2; the D gene is possibly TRBD1 (5 bases). Trimming cost V 3 bases and J 8 bases, with 10 bases left between them. The germline V gene has CDR1 SEHNR and CDR2 FQNEAQ (reference sequence). There are 12 residues in the CDR3. The CDR3 loop reads CASSFSGEGYTF. The CDR3 bases are TGTGCCAGCAGCTTTTCGGGGGAGGGCTACACCTTC.

The chain is built from TRBV27 and TRBJ2-7, with TRBD1 matching over 10 bases. Trimming removed 7 bases from V and 2 bases from J; junction bases left unmatched: 5. CDR1 and CDR2 from the germline V gene are MNHEY and SMNVEV (reference sequence). The CDR3 sequence is 14 residues long. CDR3: CASKGQGRTYEQYF. The CDR3 DNA reads TGTGCCAGCAAGGGACAGGGGAGAACCTACGAGCAGTACTTC.

This clone occurred once. The rearrangement uses TRBV21-1 and TRBJ1-1; the table names TRBD1, a call not compared with the DNA. TRBV21-1 is given as a pseudogene. CDR3 size: 14 residues. Here the CDR3 reads CASSIRQGSTEAFF. CDR3 DNA: TGTGCCAGCAGCATACGACAGGGGAGCACTGAAGCTTTCTTT.

The chain uses TRBV2 and TRBJ1-1; no clear D. Germline CDR1 and CDR2: SNHLY and FYNNEI. The V end was cut by 4 bases, the J end by 5 bases, with 11 bases between. The CDR3 extends over 13 amino acids. CDR3 loop: CASSVAEKTEAFF. The CDR3 DNA reads TGTGCCAGCAGTGTGGCAGAAAAGACTGAAGCTTTCTTT.

This chain links TRBV6-7 with TRBJ2-1, with 10 bases aligning to TRBD1. Being an ORF, TRBV6-7 has a function that is uncertain. The ends lost 0 bases at V and 4 bases at J; junction bases unmatched: 6. CDR3 size: 17 residues. This chain's CDR3 is CASSYSTRDRGYNEQFF. The CDR3 DNA reads TGTGCCAGCAGTTACTCGACGAGGGACAGGGGTTACAATGAGCAGTTCTTC.

The J gene is TRBJ1-4, the V gene TRBV6-5, with 7 bases that match TRBD1. The V gene end was trimmed by 10 bases and the J gene end by 4 bases; junction bases not matched to a gene: 6. CDR1 and CDR2 from the germline V gene are MNHEY and SVGAGI. The CDR3 is 13 residues long. The CDR3 DNA follows: TGTGCCACCCACCAGGGGGGTAATGAAAAACTGTTTTTT. Translated, it gives CATHQGGNEKLFF.

The gene calls are TRBV18 and TRBJ1-2; no clear D. This CDR3 contains 16 residues. V lost 5 bases and J lost 4, with 20 bases in between. CDR1 is KGHSH and CDR2 is LQKENI in the germline V gene. CDR3 sequence: CASSADRVRGTYGYTF. The DNA for the CDR3 is TGTGCCAGCTCAGCTGACCGGGTCCGGGGAACCTATGGCTACACCTTC. The full variable domain, completed using reference TRBV18 and TRBJ1-2, is NAGVMQNPRHLVRRRGQEARLRCSPMKGHSHVYWYRQLPEEGLKFMVYLQKENIIDESGMPKERFSAEFPKEGPSILRIQQVVRGDSAAYFCASSADRVRGTYGYTFGSGTRLTVV.

The chain recombines TRBV28 with TRBJ1-2; D gene uncertain. V dropped 3 bases and J dropped 13 bases, with 15 bases sitting between them. Germline V gene lookup returns CDR1 MDHEN and CDR2 SYDVKM. The CDR3 extends over 12 amino acids. CDR3 DNA: TGTGCCAGCAGTTTGTTGGCCGGGTTCTGCACCTTC. Its protein is CASSLLAGFCTF.